Each of the 22 T cell receptor beta chains below was sequenced from the same sample in a study of sequential checkpoint blockade in melanoma (dated by TCRdb to about 2019). Preparation of the library involved the immunoSEQ multiplex PCR assay. Imported from immuneACCESS, the table was reduced by TCRdb to in-frame sequences with V and J called. These copies leave out some clones; in studies compared against another copy, an unresolved V gene accounts for under half, and the cause of the remainder is not known. The sample profile shows about 20,000 clones; around 82% of them were found once. The ten biggest clones cover over 50% of the sample. The meaning of the sample's treatment or condition label: randomized to nivolumab then ipilimumab (arm A) or the reverse (arm B). This specimen consisted of CD8+ T cells sorted from blood (inferred from file names), obtained from a patient given nivolumab and ipilimumab in sequence. These receptors were taken from a human donor with melanoma.

The chain links TRBV25-1 to TRBJ2-7; 11 bases agree with TRBD1. Germline lookup yields CDR1 MGHDK and CDR2 SYGVNS. The J segment lost 2 bases and the V segment lost 5 bases, leaving 5 bases of the junction unmatched. CDR3 length equals 15 residues. CDR3 amino acids: CASSPGTGGPYEQYF. CDR3 nucleotide sequence: TGTGCCAGCAGTCCGGGGACAGGGGGACCCTACGAGCAGTACTTC.

This clone was recorded a few times. The chain joins TRBV11-2 to TRBJ2-7; TRBD1 agrees at 7 bases. The ends lost 1 base at V and 3 bases at J; junction bases unmatched: 0. The CDR3 totals 13 residues. Germline V gene data show CDR1 as SGHAT and CDR2 as FQNNGV. CDR3 coding DNA: TGTGCCAGCAGCTTAGGGGACAGCTACGAGCAGTACTTC. It codes for CASSLGDSYEQYF.

This clone has just one count. The V call is TRBV7-8, the J call TRBJ2-4; a possible D gene is TRBD2 (5 bases). The germline gives CDR1 SGHVS, CDR2 FQNEAQ. With 5 bases removed from V and 0 bases from J, the gap between germline ends came to 14 bases. This CDR3 contains 16 residues. The CDR3 region is CASSLWGDLAKNIQYF. CDR3 DNA sequence: TGTGCCAGCAGCCTCTGGGGAGACCTAGCCAAAAACATTCAGTACTTC.

V usage is TRBV27 and J usage is TRBJ2-7; TRBD2 aligns across 12 bases. This CDR3 spans 14 amino acids. Germline V gene sequence: CDR1 MNHEY, CDR2 SMNVEV (reference sequence). V lost 5 bases, J lost 4 bases, and 3 bases stayed unmatched. The CDR3 is CASSDTSGGYEQYF. The CDR3 DNA follows: TGTGCCAGCAGTGATACTAGCGGGGGGTACGAGCAGTACTTC.

The chain couples TRBV5-1 to TRBJ2-5; 9 nucleotides match TRBD1. The DNA matches TRBJ2-7 better at its end, which makes the J call doubtful. This CDR3 has 18 residues. In germline, CDR1 is SGHRS, CDR2 YFSETQ. In DNA form, the CDR3 reads TGCGCCAGCAGCTTGGGCGGGACAGGGAACCCTCCGGACTACGAGCAGTACTTC. This codes for CASSLGGTGNPPDYEQYF.

The rearrangement joins TRBV7-8 to TRBJ2-7; tentative D call: TRBD1 (6 bases). CDR1 and CDR2 (germline): SGHVS, FQNEAQ. The V end lost 0 bases, the J end lost 6 bases, and 12 bases lay between the germline ends. This CDR3 spans 14 amino acids. The CDR3 DNA follows: TGTGCCAGCAGCTTAGCGGGCAGGGGTCTCGAGCAGTACTTC. It specifies CASSLAGRGLEQYF. Full variable domain (missing parts from reference TRBV7-8 and TRBJ2-7): GAGVSQSPRYKVAKRGQDVALRCDPISGHVSLFWYQQALGQGPEFLTYFQNEAQLDKSGLPSDRFFAERPEGSVSTLKIQRTQQEDSAVYLCASSLAGRGLEQYFGPGTRLTVT.

The chain is built from TRBV7-9 and TRBJ1-4; 7 bases agree with TRBD1. V shed 5 bases and J 3 bases; nucleotides not matched to a gene: 3. Germline V gene lookup returns CDR1 SEHNR and CDR2 FQNEAQ (reference sequence). The CDR3 is made up of 14 amino acids. The CDR3 nucleotides read TGTGCCAGCAGCCACGGGACAGCTAATGAAAAACTGTTTTTT. It is translated as CASSHGTANEKLFF. Variable domain in full (rest from reference TRBV7-9 and TRBJ1-4): DTGVSQNPRHKITKRGQNVTFRCDPISEHNRLYWYRQTLGQGPEFLTYFQNEAQLEKSRLLSDRFSAERPKGSFSTLEIQRTEQGDSAMYLCASSHGTANEKLFFGSGTQLSVL.

The CDR3 DNA follows: TGTGCCAGCAGTTTGGACTACGAGCAGTACTTC. It translates to CASSLDYEQYF. The genes are TRBV28 and TRBJ2-5; D remains unclear. The end of the DNA aligns better with TRBJ2-7, so the J call may be wrong. This CDR3 has 11 amino acids. Germline V gene sequence: CDR1 MDHEN, CDR2 SYDVKM.

This clone was seen just once. The V and J genes are TRBV6-1 and TRBJ2-5; tentatively, D is TRBD1 (6 bases). The DNA matches TRBJ2-7 better at its end, which makes the J call doubtful. Per germline, CDR1 MNHNS and CDR2 SASEGT. This CDR3 is 15 amino acids long. The CDR3 region is CASTQRDKWNYEQYF. As DNA, the CDR3 is TGTGCCAGCACCCAAAGGGACAAATGGAACTACGAGCAGTACTTC.

The V gene is TRBV29-1, the J gene TRBJ2-5; TRBD2 matches 11 bases. The CDR3 totals 14 residues. CDR1 and CDR2 from the germline V gene are SQVTM and ANQGSEA. The J segment lost 4 bases and the V segment lost 3 bases, leaving 4 bases of the junction unmatched. The CDR3 loop is CSVETSGVGETQYF. CDR3 DNA sequence: TGCAGCGTTGAGACTAGCGGGGTGGGAGAGACCCAGTACTTC.

The chain links TRBV6-6 to TRBJ2-2; D is undetermined. This CDR3 has 12 amino acids. CDR1 is MNHNY and CDR2 is SVGAGI in the germline V gene (reference sequence). Between the trimmed V and J ends, which lost 6 bases and 4 bases, there was a span of 6 bases. In DNA form, the CDR3 reads TGTGCCAGCAGGATAGCCACCGGGGAGCTGTTTTTT. Translated: CASRIATGELFF.

This clone came up once. V usage is TRBV7-8 and J usage is TRBJ1-5; D possibly corresponds to TRBD1 (6 bases). The CDR3 contains 18 residues. Germline values: CDR1 SGHVS, CDR2 FQNEAQ. Deletions cut 6 bases from V and 0 bases from J, with 21 bases between. CDR3 in amino acids: CASRKSGAEKYSNQPQHF. In DNA form, the CDR3 reads TGTGCCAGCAGAAAATCAGGGGCAGAAAAGTATAGCAATCAGCCCCAGCATTTT.

The V gene is TRBV27, the J gene TRBJ2-7; 7 bases align to TRBD1. The CDR3 sequence is 12 residues long. Trimming at V came to 3 bases and at J to 4 bases, leaving 0 bases not matched to a gene. The germline V gene encodes CDR1 MNHEY and CDR2 SMNVEV (reference sequence). CDR3 coding DNA: TGTGCCAGCAGTTTCAGGGGGTACGAGCAGTACTTC. It specifies CASSFRGYEQYF.

V gene TRBV5-4 combines with J gene TRBJ2-7; 7 bases line up with TRBD1. V was pared by 0 bases and J by 4 bases, with 4 bases of the junction left unmatched. Germline CDR1 SGHNT, CDR2 YYREEE (reference sequence). The CDR3 has 14 residues. The CDR3 loop reads CASSLGQGFYEQYF. The CDR3 bases are TGTGCCAGCAGCTTGGGACAGGGTTTTTACGAGCAGTACTTC.

Worth noting for this clone: Mismatch with germline at one junction end may stem from a read error. The same CDR3 arises from other DNA sequences in this sample as well. The chain links TRBV4-3 to TRBJ1-4; D perhaps matches TRBD1 (6 bases). In germline, CDR1 is LGHNA, CDR2 YSLEER. This CDR3 comprises 18 residues. The CDR3 is CASSQDGTRGSKNEKLFF. CDR3 DNA: TGCGCCAGTAGCCAAGATGGCACCAGGGGAAGTAAGAATGAAAAACTGTTTTTT.

The chain couples TRBV28 to TRBJ2-6; no clear D gene. Germline assignment: CDR1 MDHEN and CDR2 SYDVKM. CDR3 length: 13 residues. V lost 5 bases, J lost 3 bases, and 5 bases lay in between. The CDR3 coding sequence is TGTGCCAGCAGTCACGGTGGGGCCAACGTCCTGACTTTC. Protein sequence: CASSHGGANVLTF. The full variable domain, rest sourced from reference TRBV28 and TRBJ2-6, is DVKVTQSSRYLVKRTGEKVFLECVQDMDHENMFWYRQDPGLGLRLIYFSYDVKMKEKGDIPEGYSVSREKKERFSLILESASTNQTSMYLCASSHGGANVLTFGAGSRLTVL.

This chain uses TRBV5-1 with TRBJ2-2; D is possibly TRBD1 (6 bases). V lost 3 bases, J lost 4 bases, and 16 bases lay in between. CDR3 length: 16 residues. Germline values: CDR1 SGHRS, CDR2 YFSETQ. DNA of the CDR3: TGCGCCAGCAGCTCGAACTACAGGGATGGCACCGGGGAGCTGTTTTTT. This gives the protein CASSSNYRDGTGELFF.

The V and J genes are TRBV25-1 and TRBJ1-1, with 7 bases identical to TRBD1. This CDR3 is 12 amino acids long. Germline-derived CDR1 and CDR2 are MGHDK and SYGVNS. The CDR3 bases are TGTGGAGGGGGCAGCATGAACACTGAAGCTTTCTTT. Translating gives CGGGSMNTEAFF.

The rearrangement links TRBV6-5 to TRBJ2-2; D not certain. The CDR3 is 14 residues long. The V end was cut by 4 bases, the J end by 1 base, with 7 bases between. The germline V gene encodes CDR1 MNHEY and CDR2 SVGAGI. CDR3 loop: CASSFDKNTGELFF. The CDR3 DNA follows: TGTGCCAGCAGTTTTGACAAGAACACCGGGGAGCTGTTTTTT.

This chain links TRBV4-1 with TRBJ2-7; 9 nucleotides align to TRBD1. J was trimmed by 4 bases and V by 0 bases; bases with no gene match: 13. The CDR3 extends over 18 amino acids. The V gene's germline CDR1 is MGHRA and CDR2 YSYEKL. CDR3 loop: CASSQEGGPQTGGYEQYF. DNA of the CDR3: TGCGCCAGCAGCCAAGAGGGGGGCCCCCAGACAGGGGGTTACGAGCAGTACTTC.

The gene calls are TRBV5-6 and TRBJ2-1; D is possibly TRBD2 (8 bases). Germline CDR1 and CDR2: SGHDT and YYEEEE. The CDR3 contains 14 residues. The germline V and J ends were trimmed by 4 bases and 12 bases, with 20 bases remaining between them. CDR3 amino acids: CASSRGGAYRGQFF. As DNA, the CDR3 is TGTGCCAGCAGCCGGGGGGGGGCTTACAGGGGGCAGTTCTTC.

The chain combines TRBV29-1 with TRBJ2-7, with 7 bases matching TRBD1. The CDR3 sequence is 15 residues long. V lost 5 bases and J lost 3; bases outside the gene matches: 13. CDR1 and CDR2 from the germline V gene are SQVTM and ANQGSEA. CDR3 residues: CSVPSPGRGSYEQYF. CDR3 coding DNA: TGCAGCGTTCCCAGCCCGGGCAGGGGGAGCTACGAGCAGTACTTC.